The 12 T cell receptor beta chains presented below share a single source sample, sequenced in a study of beta chain features in type 1 diabetes. The entirety of the isolated RNA underwent reverse transcription, so expressed TCRB transcripts were sequenced. TCRdb's copy holds only in-frame clones and misses some; the assay was immunoSEQ multiplex PCR. This repertoire shows around 150,000 clones, 8.1% found once; its top ten account for approximately 0.65%. Source material: central memory CD4+ T cells from blood. The receptors were sampled from a young man in good health.

The rearrangement uses TRBV7-2 and TRBJ2-7; no definite D call. The V end was cut by 5 bases, the J end by 5 bases, with 7 bases between. Germline lookup yields CDR1 SGHTA and CDR2 FQGNSA. The length of the CDR3 is 11 residues. CDR3: CASSPLDEQYF. CDR3 nucleotide sequence: TGTGCCAGCAGCCCTCTAGACGAGCAGTACTTC.

This clone was picked up a small number of times. In DNA form, the CDR3 reads TGCGCCAGCAGCCCTACGATAACCCGGGACAGGGACTATGGCTACACCTTC. Protein product: CASSPTITRDRDYGYTF. The genes are TRBV4-3 and TRBJ1-2, with TRBD1 identical over 9 bases. With V trimmed by 4 bases and J by 3 bases, 12 bases remained unmatched. This CDR3 comprises 17 residues. Germline CDR1 and CDR2: LGHNA and YSLEER.

This clone has a handful of counts. This chain connects TRBV6-5 to TRBJ2-1; D is perhaps TRBD1 (5 bases). The V and J ends lost 6 bases and 6 bases respectively, with 18 bases between them. CDR1 and CDR2 (germline): MNHEY, SVGAGI. The CDR3 has 15 amino acids. Written as DNA, the CDR3 is TGTGCCAGCAGCCAGACAGCTATGAACTTCAATGAGCAGTTCTTC. It is translated as CASSQTAMNFNEQFF.

V and J are TRBV4-3 and TRBJ2-2; TRBD2 aligns across 9 bases. The germline V gene encodes CDR1 LGHNA and CDR2 YSLEER. This CDR3 comprises 17 residues. With 0 bases clipped from V and 4 bases from J, the junction kept 6 bases outside the gene matches. The CDR3 spells CASSQEGRGRVTGELFF. The CDR3 DNA is TGCGCCAGCAGCCAAGAGGGGCGCGGGAGGGTCACCGGGGAGCTGTTTTTT.

The chain is built from TRBV7-9 and TRBJ2-7; 9 positions match TRBD1. Germline V CDR1 and CDR2: SEHNR, FQNEAQ (reference sequence). V dropped 0 bases and J dropped 6; count of bases not matched to a gene: 6. The CDR3 loop spans 15 amino acids. CDR3 sequence: CASSLARGQGSEQYF. CDR3 sequence (DNA): TGTGCCAGCAGCTTAGCGCGGGGACAGGGCTCCGAGCAGTACTTC.

This clone was observed a handful of times. The chain recombines TRBV7-2 with TRBJ1-1; tentatively, D is TRBD1 (6 bases). V gave up 11 bases and J gave up 5 bases, with 15 bases separating them. The CDR3 has 12 residues. CDR1 SGHTA and CDR2 FQGNSA come from the germline V gene. The chain's CDR3 is CAGGRSGTEAFF. Here the CDR3 DNA reads TGTGCCGGGGGCAGGTCAGGGACTGAAGCTTTCTTT.

The chain couples TRBV25-1 to TRBJ2-5, with 9 bases that match TRBD1. In germline, CDR1 is MGHDK, CDR2 SYGVNS. This CDR3 is 14 amino acids long. V lost 6 bases, J lost 5 bases, and 7 bases stayed unmatched. The CDR3 DNA reads TGTGCCAGCAGCCGGACAGGGGCATTGGAGACCCAGTACTTC. This encodes CASSRTGALETQYF.

In this sample, this clone turned up many times. The V gene is TRBV5-4, the J gene TRBJ2-7, with 10 bases matching TRBD2. There are 15 residues in the CDR3. V lost 2 bases and J lost 4; bases outside the gene matches: 6. Germline lookup yields CDR1 SGHNT and CDR2 YYREEE (reference sequence). CDR3 nucleotide sequence: TGTGCCAGCAGCTTCCCTAGCGGGAGTAAATACGAGCAGTACTTC. It yields the protein CASSFPSGSKYEQYF.

The chain employs TRBV30 and TRBJ2-5; TRBD2 might be the D (5 bases). V gave up 0 bases and J gave up 5 bases, with 13 bases separating them. The germline gives CDR1 GTSNPN, CDR2 SVGIG (reference sequence). The CDR3 has 14 residues. The CDR3 nucleotides are TGTGCCTGGAGTGTACGGGGTTTGCCTGAGACCCAGTACTTC. It encodes CAWSVRGLPETQYF.

This clone came up a few times. The chain combines TRBV5-1 with TRBJ2-1; 11 positions agree with TRBD2. The CDR3 length is 18 residues. Germline CDR1 reads SGHRS; CDR2 reads YFSETQ. After removal of 1 base from V and 0 bases from J, the junction contained 6 bases not matched to a gene. The CDR3 protein is CASSLSRLAGSSYNEQFF. The CDR3 DNA reads as TGCGCCAGCAGCTTGAGCCGACTAGCGGGAAGCTCCTACAATGAGCAGTTCTTC.

This clone was seen a few times. The V and J genes are TRBV19 and TRBJ2-6; 7 bases align to TRBD2. Germline V gives CDR1 LNHDA, CDR2 SQIVND (reference sequence). This CDR3 contains 16 residues. J was trimmed by 1 base and V by 2 bases; bases with no gene match: 2. The CDR3 here is CASSIWEGSGANVLTF. In DNA, the CDR3 is TGTGCCAGTAGTATATGGGAGGGGTCTGGGGCCAACGTCCTGACTTTC.

This clone was detected a few times. V usage is TRBV6-5 and J usage is TRBJ1-5; a weak D match, TRBD1 (5 bases). V gave up 0 bases and J gave up 6 bases, with 9 bases separating them. Germline CDR1 is MNHEY and CDR2 is SVGAGI. The CDR3 length is 14 residues. The CDR3 spells CASSYSGQGQPQHF. DNA for the CDR3: TGTGCCAGCAGTTACTCGGGGCAAGGTCAGCCCCAGCATTTT.